Listed below are T cell receptor beta chains from one sample, sequenced in a study of CD8+CD57+ T cells in acquired aplastic anemia. In TCRdb, the reads were re-called with MiXCR into one record per CDR3 protein. The data contain some 120,000 distinct CDR3 sequences, over 55% of them singletons. Sequenced sample: sorted CD4+, CD8+, or CD8+CD57+ T cells (not recorded which) from PBMCs. The source of these receptors is a human donor with aplastic anemia. CDR3s include the opening cysteine and the closing phenylalanine or tryptophan. The D gene is left open where the match is weak. Expanded clones get a size class; other rows say once, few or many, or leave the size out.

TGCAGTGCTGTGGGGTCCCAGGGGACCCAGTACTTC CSAVGSQGTQYF TRBV20-1 - TRBJ2-5 -
TGTGCCAGTATGGAAGGGCCAGGGGGATGGAATTCACCCCTCCACTTT CASMEGPGGWNSPLHF TRBV19 - TRBJ1-6 TRBD1
TGTGCCAGTAGTAAGGACGGGACAGGAGGCATCTCCTACGAGCAGTACTTC CASSKDGTGGISYEQYF TRBV19 - TRBJ2-7 TRBD1
TGTGCCAGCAGTTTAGCGCCCCCGCCCGGTTTGGGTTCACCCCTCCACTTT CASSLAPPPGLGSPLHF TRBV12-3/TRBV12-4 many TRBJ1-6 -
TGTGCCAGCAGCCTAGGACGGGGTGAAGCTTTCTTT CASSLGRGEAFF TRBV4-2 many TRBJ1-1 -
TGCGCCAGCAGCTTGGCGGGGTCCGCGTCACCCCTCCACTTT CASSLAGSASPLHF TRBV5-1 once TRBJ1-6 -
TGTGCCAGCAGTTTGTTGACAGGGGGAGGGTATGGCTACACCTTC CASSLLTGGGYGYTF TRBV28 - TRBJ1-2 TRBD1
TGCAGTGCTAGAATCGGACAGGGTACAACTAATGAAAAACTGTTTTTT CSARIGQGTTNEKLFF TRBV20-1 - TRBJ1-4 TRBD1
TGTGCCAGCAGTCAACAGGACTCCTACGAGCAGTACTTC CASSQQDSYEQYF TRBV27 many TRBJ2-7 -
TGCAGTGCTAGAGATAAGAGACTTACTAATAATTCACCCCTCCACTTT CSARDKRLTNNSPLHF TRBV20-1 - TRBJ1-6 -
TGCAGTGCTAGGCCGATCGGCCAAGAGACCCAGTACTTC CSARPIGQETQYF TRBV20-1 - TRBJ2-5 -
TGTGCCAGCTCTTCGGGAGATCAGCCCCAGCATTTT CASSSGDQPQHF TRBV2 - TRBJ1-5 -
TGTGCCAGCAGCCTAGGACAGTACACAGATACGCAGTATTTT CASSLGQYTDTQYF TRBV2 many TRBJ2-3 -
TGCAGTGCAAGACAGGGGGGGGGTGGTCAAGAGACCCAGTACTTC CSARQGGGGQETQYF TRBV20-1 once TRBJ2-5 TRBD1
TGTGCCAGCAGCGCGGGACAAGAGCAGTTCTTC CASSAGQEQFF TRBV9 - TRBJ2-1 -
TGTGCCAGCAGTTACTCGGCTAGCGGGAGTACGCATGAGCAGTTCTTC CASSYSASGSTHEQFF TRBV9 - TRBJ2-1 TRBD2
TGCGCCAGCGCGAGGGATGAGTGGGGCAATGAGCAGTTCTTC CASARDEWGNEQFF TRBV5-1 - TRBJ2-1 -
TGTGCCAGCAGTGACGACCGGGCAGGGGCAGCCAAACTGTTTTTT CASSDDRAGAAKLFF TRBV25-1 - TRBJ1-4 -
TGTGCCAGCAGCGGGACTAGCGGGATTGCACCTCCGTGCTCCTACGAGCAGTACTTC CASSGTSGIAPPCSYEQYF TRBV9 - TRBJ2-7 TRBD2
TGTGCCAGCAGTTTAACCCTGGGGACTGAGCAGTTCTTC CASSLTLGTEQFF TRBV12-3/TRBV12-4 many TRBJ2-1 -
TGTGCCAGCAGTTACTCGGACAGGGGATTTTACTATGGCTACACCTTC CASSYSDRGFYYGYTF TRBV6-5 few TRBJ1-2 TRBD1
TGTGCCAGCAGCCCCACTCAGGGGTACGAGCAGTACTTC CASSPTQGYEQYF TRBV7-8 many TRBJ2-7 -
TGTGCCAGCAGTTATGCCGAAACTGAAGCTTTCTTT CASSYAETEAFF TRBV11-2 - TRBJ1-1 -
TGTGCCAGCAGCCTCGGGACAGGGGGTCCCGGGGAGCTGTTTTTT CASSLGTGGPGELFF TRBV3-1 - TRBJ2-2 TRBD1
TGTGCCATCAGTGTGCTGGAAGGAGTGAACACTGAAGCTTTCTTT CAISVLEGVNTEAFF TRBV10-3 - TRBJ1-1 -
TGTGCCAGCAGGGGACTAGCGGTAAACACCGGGGAGCTGTTTTTT CASRGLAVNTGELFF TRBV7-2 - TRBJ2-2 TRBD2
TGTGCCAGCAGCTTCAGGCAGACAGATACGCAGTATTTT CASSFRQTDTQYF TRBV7-8 - TRBJ2-3 -
TGTGCCAGCAGTGAGGACAGACGCACAGATACGCAGTATTTT CASSEDRRTDTQYF TRBV2 few TRBJ2-3 -
TGTGCCAGTAGTATCGGACAGAACAATGAGCAGTTCTTC CASSIGQNNEQFF TRBV19 many TRBJ2-1 -
TGTGCCAGTAGTTGGGAGGTTAGCACAGATACGCAGTATTTT CASSWEVSTDTQYF TRBV19 many TRBJ2-3 -
TGTGCCAGCAGCCCTATGACGGGACTAGCGAACAATGAGCAGTTCTTC CASSPMTGLANNEQFF TRBV4-2 - TRBJ2-1 TRBD2
TGTGCCAGCAGCCGAAGAGCCTACGAGCAGTACTTC CASSRRAYEQYF TRBV12-3/TRBV12-4 - TRBJ2-7 -
TGTGCCAGCAGTATGGGTGGCGGAAGGGCCTACGAGCAGTACTTC CASSMGGGRAYEQYF TRBV27 - TRBJ2-7 -
TGTGCCAGCAGACATTACGGGGGCGCTCCGAACACCGGGGAGCTGTTTTTT CASRHYGGAPNTGELFF TRBV12-3/TRBV12-4 many TRBJ2-2 -
TGTGCCAGCAGCGTAGAGGCTAGCGATCTGGGGGATACGCAGTATTTT CASSVEASDLGDTQYF TRBV9 - TRBJ2-3 -
TGCGCCAGCAGCTTAGGAGGGAACAATCAGCCCCAGCATTTT CASSLGGNNQPQHF TRBV5-1 - TRBJ1-5 -
TGCAGTGCTAGGGCCGCCGGGACTAGCGGGGGACCGGGGTACTTC CSARAAGTSGGPGYF TRBV20-1 once TRBJ2-7 TRBD2
TGTGCCAGCAGCTCGGGACTAGCGGGGGAGTATTTT CASSSGLAGEYF TRBV5-4 - TRBJ2-3 TRBD2
TGCGCCAGCAGCCAGGGACAGGGAGGGTCACCCCTCCACTTT CASSQGQGGSPLHF TRBV5-1 - TRBJ1-6 TRBD1
TGTGCCAGTATCATGGACCGCCTGTATCTTTACGAGCAGTACTTC CASIMDRLYLYEQYF TRBV19 many TRBJ2-7 -
TGTGCCAGTAGTATCGCGGCGGGAGGGTACTACAATGAGCAGTTCTTC CASSIAAGGYYNEQFF TRBV19 - TRBJ2-1 TRBD2
TGTGCCAGCAGCTCATCAGCGCTACAAGAGACCCAGTACTTC CASSSSALQETQYF TRBV7-9 - TRBJ2-5 -
TGTGCCAGCAGCTTAAAGGAGAATTCACCCCTCCACTTT CASSLKENSPLHF TRBV7-8 - TRBJ1-6 -
TGTGCCAGCAGCCCGCAGGGGATGAACACTGAAGCTTTCTTT CASSPQGMNTEAFF TRBV2 - TRBJ1-1 -
TGTGCCACCAGTGACCCTAGCGGGAGGGCCGCAGAGACCCAGTACTTC CATSDPSGRAAETQYF TRBV24-1 - TRBJ2-5 TRBD2
TGTGCCAGCAGCGTAGCGGCCCGAACCGAGGTCACTGAAGCTTTCTTT CASSVAARTEVTEAFF TRBV9 - TRBJ1-1 -
TGTGCCAGCAGCTTAGGGACTAGCGGGACCACAGATACGCAGTATTTT CASSLGTSGTTDTQYF TRBV11-2 - TRBJ2-3 TRBD2
TGTGCCAGCAGCTTAGGAGGAGAGAATGAAGCTTTCTTT CASSLGGENEAFF TRBV7-9 - TRBJ1-1 -